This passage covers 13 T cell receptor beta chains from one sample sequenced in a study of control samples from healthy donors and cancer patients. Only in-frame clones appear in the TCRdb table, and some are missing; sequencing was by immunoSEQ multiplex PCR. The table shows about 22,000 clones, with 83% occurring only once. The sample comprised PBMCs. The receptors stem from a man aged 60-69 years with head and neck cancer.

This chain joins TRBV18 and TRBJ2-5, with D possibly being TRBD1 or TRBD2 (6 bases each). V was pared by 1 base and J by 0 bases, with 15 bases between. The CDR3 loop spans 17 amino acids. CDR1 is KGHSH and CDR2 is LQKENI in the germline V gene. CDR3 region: CASSPLSTGGYQETQYF. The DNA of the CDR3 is TGTGCCAGCTCACCACTGTCGACAGGAGGGTACCAAGAGACCCAGTACTTC.

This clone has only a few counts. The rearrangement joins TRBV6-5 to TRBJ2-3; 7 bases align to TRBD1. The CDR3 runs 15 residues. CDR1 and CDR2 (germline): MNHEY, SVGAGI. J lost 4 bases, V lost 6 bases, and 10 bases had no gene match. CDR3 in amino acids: CASRIDRAGADTQYF. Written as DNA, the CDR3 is TGTGCCAGCAGAATAGACAGGGCTGGCGCAGATACGCAGTATTTT.

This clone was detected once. CDR3 sequence reads: CAISRGQDSVGYTF. DNA of the CDR3: TGTGCCATCAGTCGGGGACAGGATAGTGTGGGCTACACCTTC. This chain uses TRBV10-3 with TRBJ1-2; 8 positions agree with TRBD1. CDR1 and CDR2 from the germline V gene are ENHRY and SYGVKD. V trimming: 5 bases; J trimming: 8 bases; junction bases outside the gene matches: 10. The CDR3 extends over 14 amino acids.

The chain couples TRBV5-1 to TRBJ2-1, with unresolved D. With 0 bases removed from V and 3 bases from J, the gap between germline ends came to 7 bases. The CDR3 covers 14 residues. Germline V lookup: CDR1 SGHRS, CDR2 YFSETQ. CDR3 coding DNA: TGCGCCAGCAGCTTGGACGGAAACTACAATGAGCAGTTCTTC. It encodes CASSLDGNYNEQFF.

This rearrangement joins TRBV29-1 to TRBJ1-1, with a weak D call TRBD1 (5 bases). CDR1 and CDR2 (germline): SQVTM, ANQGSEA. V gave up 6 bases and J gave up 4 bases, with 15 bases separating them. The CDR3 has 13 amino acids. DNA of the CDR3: TGCAGCGTCCCCCCAGGGTACGGCACTGAAGCTTTCTTT. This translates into CSVPPGYGTEAFF.

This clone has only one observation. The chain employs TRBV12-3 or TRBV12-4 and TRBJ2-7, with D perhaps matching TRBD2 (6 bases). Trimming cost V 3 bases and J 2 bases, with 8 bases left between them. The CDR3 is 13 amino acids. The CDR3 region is CASSLPGAYEQYF. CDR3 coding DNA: TGTGCCAGCAGTTTGCCGGGGGCCTACGAGCAGTACTTC.

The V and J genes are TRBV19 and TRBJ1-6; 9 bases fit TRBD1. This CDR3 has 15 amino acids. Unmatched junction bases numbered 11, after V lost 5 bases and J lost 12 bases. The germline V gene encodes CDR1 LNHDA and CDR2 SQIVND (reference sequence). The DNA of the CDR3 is TGTGCCAGTAGTCCGCCCCCACAGGGGGCTGTACCCCTCCACTTT. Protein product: CASSPPPQGAVPLHF.

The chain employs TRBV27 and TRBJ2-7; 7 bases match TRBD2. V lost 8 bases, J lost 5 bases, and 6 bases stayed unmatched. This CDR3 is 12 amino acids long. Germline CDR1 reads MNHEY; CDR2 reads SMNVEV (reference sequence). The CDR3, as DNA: TGTGCCAGCGGTGCGGCGGGGGACGAGCAGTACTTC. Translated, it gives CASGAAGDEQYF.

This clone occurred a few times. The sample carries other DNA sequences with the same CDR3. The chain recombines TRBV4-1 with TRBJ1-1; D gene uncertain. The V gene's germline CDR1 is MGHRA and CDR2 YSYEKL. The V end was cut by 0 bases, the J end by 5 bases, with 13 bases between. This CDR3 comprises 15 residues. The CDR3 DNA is TGCGCCAGCAGCCAAGATAGGGCCGGAGGAACTGAAGCTTTCTTT. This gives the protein CASSQDRAGGTEAFF.

CDR3 DNA sequence: TGTGCCAGCAGGAACAGGGGGAACACCGGGGAGCTGTTTTTT. This encodes CASRNRGNTGELFF. This chain links TRBV6-5 with TRBJ2-2, with TRBD1 matching over 7 bases. The J segment lost 1 base and the V segment lost 6 bases, leaving 2 bases of the junction unmatched. CDR1 is MNHEY, CDR2 SVGAGI, per germline. This CDR3 is built from 14 residues.

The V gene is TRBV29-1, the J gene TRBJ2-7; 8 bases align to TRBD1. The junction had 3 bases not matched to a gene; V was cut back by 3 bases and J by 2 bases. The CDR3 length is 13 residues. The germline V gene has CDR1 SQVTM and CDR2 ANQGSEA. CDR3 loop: CSVEDREAYEQYF. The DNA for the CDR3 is TGCAGCGTTGAGGACAGGGAAGCCTACGAGCAGTACTTC.

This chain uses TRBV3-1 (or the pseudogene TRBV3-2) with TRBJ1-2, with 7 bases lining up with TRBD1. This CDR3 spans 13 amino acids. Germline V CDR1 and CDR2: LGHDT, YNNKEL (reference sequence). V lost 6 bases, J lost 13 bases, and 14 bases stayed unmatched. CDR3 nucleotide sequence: TGTGCCAGCAGACATAAGTGGACAGGTAGAGCCACCTTC. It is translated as CASRHKWTGRATF.

The CDR3 DNA sequence: TGTGCCAGCAGCTTGCAATCTGGGACAGGGCGAGAAAAACTGTTTTTT. It codes for CASSLQSGTGREKLFF. The rearrangement links TRBV5-8 to TRBJ1-4, with 9 bases fitting TRBD1. The CDR3 covers 16 residues. Germline V gene sequence: CDR1 SGHTS, CDR2 YDEGEE. The junction had 9 bases not matched to a gene; V was cut back by 1 base and J by 8 bases. The variable domain in full, completed from reference TRBV5-8 and TRBJ1-4, reads EAGVTQSPTHLIKTRGQQATLRCSPISGHTSVYWYQQALGLGLQFLLWYDEGEERNRGNFPPRFSGRQFPNYSSELNVNALELEDSALYLCASSLQSGTGREKLFFGSGTQLSVL.